Listed below are T cell receptor beta chains from one sample, sequenced in a study of tumor-infiltrating lymphocytes in primary liver carcinoma. TCRdb re-called the multiplex PCR reads through MiXCR, storing one row per CDR3 protein. The table lists fewer than 200,000 distinct CDR3 sequences, 85% of them singletons, with around 18% in the top ten. The sample was tumor tissue from primary liver carcinoma. These receptors originate from a man aged 35 to 55 with primary liver carcinoma and hepatitis B virus infection. Each CDR3 is given with its conserved first and last residue. A D gene is named only where the DNA matches it firmly. Expanded clones get a size class; other rows say once, few or many, or leave the size out.

>-|TRBJ2-3|19|TRBV11-1|-
TGTGCCAGCAGCTCTGGGGGAGGCTCTGCTGGAACCCGCACATTTACGCAGTATTTT
CASSSGGGSAGTRTFTQYF
>-|TRBJ1-1|13|TRBV12-3/TRBV12-4|-
TGTGTCAGCAGGACCATAACTGACACTGAAGCTTTCTTT
CVSRTITDTEAFF
>-|TRBJ2-5|14|TRBV10-1|-
TGCGCCAGCAGCGAAACCGTATCCTCGGAGACCCAGTACTTC
CASSETVSSETQYF
>-|TRBJ2-3|16|TRBV4-2|TRBD2
TGTGCCAGCAGCCGAGATTTGAGGACTAGGGGCGGTACGCAGTATTTT
CASSRDLRTRGGTQYF
>-|TRBJ2-6|18|TRBV6-5|TRBD2
TGTGCCAGCAGTTACATTACTAGCGGGAGTACTGGGGCCAACATCCTGAATTTC
CASSYITSGSTGANILNF
>-|TRBJ2-6|15|TRBV6-1|-
TGTGCTAGCAGTCCCCGAGGGGCTGGGACCAACGTCCTGACTTTC
CASSPRGAGTNVLTF
>-|TRBJ2-3|14|TRBV29-1|-
TGCAGCGTTCAAAAGGGGACCCCAACAGATATGCAGTATTTT
CSVQKGTPTDMQYF
>-|TRBJ2-3|16|TRBV29-1|TRBD2
TGCAGCTTTGACGGGACTAGCAGGGTCGGAACAGATACGCAGTATTTT
CSFDGTSRVGTDTQYF
>-|TRBJ1-2|13|TRBV12-3/TRBV12-4|-
TGTGCCAGCAGTTTAGGGGGGATGGATGACTACACCTTC
CASSLGGMDDYTF
>-|TRBJ2-1|14|TRBV6-2/TRBV6-3|-
TGTGCCAGCAGTTACCAGGACTCCTACAATGAGCTGTTCTTC
CASSYQDSYNELFF
>-|TRBJ1-5|18|TRBV12-3/TRBV12-4|-
TGTGCTAGCAGTTTTAACCCGGGTGGGGTCGTTAGCAATCAGCCCCACCATTTT
CASSFNPGGVVSNQPHHF
>-|TRBJ2-5|14|TRBV6-1|-
TGTACCAGCAGTCAGGGAGTAGATCAAGAGACCCAGTACTTC
CTSSQGVDQETQYF
>-|TRBJ2-5|18|TRBV5-1|TRBD2
TGCGCCAGTAGCTTGCCCGGGGCTAGCGGGGCCCTACAAGAGACCCAGTACTTC
CASSLPGASGALQETQYF
>-|TRBJ2-7|11|TRBV29-1|-
TGCAGCGTTGAGAAAGGGGACGAGCAATACTTC
CSVEKGDEQYF
>-|TRBJ1-1|17|TRBV2|-
TGTGCCAGCAGTGAAGCCATAGCCGGGACAAGGGCCCCTGAAGCTTTCTTT
CASSEAIAGTRAPEAFF
>-|TRBJ1-1|15|TRBV5-4|-
TGCGCCAGCAGTTTAGGTCGCCCCGGGAACGCCTTAGCTTTCTTT
CASSLGRPGNALAFF
>once|TRBJ1-2|12|TRBV29-1|-
TGCAGTGTTATACAAGGATGGAATGGCTACACCTTC
CSVIQGWNGYTF
>-|TRBJ2-1|12|TRBV7-9|-
TGTGCCAACAGCCCCCGGGGAAATGAGCAGTTATTC
CANSPRGNEQLF
>-|TRBJ2-1|17|TRBV4-3|-
TGCGCCAGCAACCAATTGACAGGCAAACTCTCCTACAATGAACAATTCTTC
CASNQLTGKLSYNEQFF
>-|TRBJ2-3|18|TRBV4-1|-
TGCGCCAGCAGCCAAGATGGCAGCTTGGCCGCTATCACAGATACGCAGTATTTT
CASSQDGSLAAITDTQYF
>-|TRBJ2-1|13|TRBV29-1|-
TGCATCGCCACCCCCCTCTCATACAATGAGCAGTTCTTC
CIATPLSYNEQFF
>-|TRBJ2-4|11|TRBV28|-
TGTTCCAGCAGTTCAGTACTTATTCAGTACTTC
CSSSSVLIQYF
>-|TRBJ2-3|13|TRBV6-1|-
TGTGCCATCACATCGGGCTACAGAGTTACGCAATATTTT
CAITSGYRVTQYF
>-|TRBJ1-5|15|TRBV5-6|TRBD1
TGTGCCAGCAGCTCTACTAGGGGGCGCGATCAGCCCCAGCATTTT
CASSSTRGRDQPQHF
>-|TRBJ2-3|14|TRBV29-1|-
TGCAGCTTCCAAACAGTGGGCGTCACAGATACGCAGTATTTT
CSFQTVGVTDTQYF
>-|TRBJ2-1|15|TRBV6-1|-
TGTGCCAACACCCTGGAGCGGCACACCTACAATGAGCAGATCTTT
CANTLERHTYNEQIF
>-|TRBJ2-3|13|TRBV12-5|-
TGTACTAGAGGTTCGGGCTTCACAGATACGCAGTATTTT
CTRGSGFTDTQYF
>-|TRBJ1-1|15|TRBV29-1|-
TGCAGCGTTGAAGTTTGGGGGACTAGTACCACTGATGCTTTCTTT
CSVEVWGTSTTDAFF
>-|TRBJ2-1|14|TRBV11-3|-
TGTGCTAGCAGCTTAAGCGTCTCGAAAAATGAGCAGTTCTTC
CASSLSVSKNEQFF
>once|TRBJ2-2|15|TRBV12-3/TRBV12-4|-
TGTGACAGCAGTTTAGCATTAGCCGGAACCGGGGAGCTGTTTTTT
CDSSLALAGTGELFF
>-|TRBJ2-1|18|TRBV14|TRBD2
TGTGCCAGCAGCCAAGACGGGACTAGCGGGGACCCCCACAATGAGCAGTTTTTC
CASSQDGTSGDPHNEQFF
>-|TRBJ2-5|12|TRBV29-1|-
TGCAGCGGAATGGACAGTGGAGAGACACAGAACTTC
CSGMDSGETQNF
>-|TRBJ2-3|13|TRBV14|-
TGTGCCAGCAGCCGAGGATACAGACATACGCAGTGTTTT
CASSRGYRHTQCF
>-|TRBJ1-2|14|TRBV12-3/TRBV12-4|TRBD1
TGTGCTGGCAGTCTGACAGGGCAAGACCATGGCTACACCTTC
CAGSLTGQDHGYTF
>-|TRBJ1-2|16|TRBV5-1|-
TGCGCCAGCAGCTTGGCGCCCCTTGAGAATACTTATGGCTACATCTTC
CASSLAPLENTYGYIF
>-|TRBJ2-2|15|TRBV11-1|-
TGTGCCAACAGCTATACAGGACATTTCTCCGAGGAGCTGTTTTTT
CANSYTGHFSEELFF
>-|TRBJ2-1|14|TRBV29-1|TRBD1
TGCAGCGTTAATGGGGACAGTGCCTACAATGAGCAGTTCTTC
CSVNGDSAYNEQFF